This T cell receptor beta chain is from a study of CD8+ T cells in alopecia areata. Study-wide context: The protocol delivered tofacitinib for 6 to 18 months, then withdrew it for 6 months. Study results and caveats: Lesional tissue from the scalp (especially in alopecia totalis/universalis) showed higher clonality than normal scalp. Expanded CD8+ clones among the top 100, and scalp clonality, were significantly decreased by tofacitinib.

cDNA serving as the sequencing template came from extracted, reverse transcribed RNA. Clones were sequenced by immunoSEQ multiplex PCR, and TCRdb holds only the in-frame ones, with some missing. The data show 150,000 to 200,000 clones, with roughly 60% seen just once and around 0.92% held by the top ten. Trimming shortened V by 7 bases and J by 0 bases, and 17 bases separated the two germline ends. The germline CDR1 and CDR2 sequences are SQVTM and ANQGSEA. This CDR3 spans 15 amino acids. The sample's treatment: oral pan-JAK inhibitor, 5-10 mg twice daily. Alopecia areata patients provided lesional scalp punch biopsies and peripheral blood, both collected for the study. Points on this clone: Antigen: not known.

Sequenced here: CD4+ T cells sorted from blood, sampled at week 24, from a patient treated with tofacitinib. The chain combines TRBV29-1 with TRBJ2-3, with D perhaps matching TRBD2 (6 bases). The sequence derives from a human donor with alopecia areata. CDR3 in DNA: TGCAGCGGGGCGGGGCCAGGGACTAGCACAGATACGCAGTATTTT. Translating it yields CSGAGPGTSTDTQYF.